The sequence of this T cell receptor (beta chain) was determined in a study of PD-1 blockade in classical Hodgkin lymphoma. The CDR3 is made up of 14 amino acids. CDR1 is SGHRS, CDR2 YFSETQ, per germline. The V end lost 0 bases, the J end lost 5 bases, and 11 bases lay between the germline ends. Clones were sequenced by immunoSEQ multiplex PCR, and TCRdb holds only the in-frame ones, with some missing. The sample lists under 30,000 clones, approximately 93% seen once, with about 3.8% in the top ten. Regarding time point: newly diagnosed, previously untreated cHL patient sample. Researchers used newly diagnosed, untreated classical Hodgkin lymphoma PBMCs for comparison. Findings and limits, study-wide: Possibly reflecting disease activity or prior therapy, repertoire differences have causes that remain undefined. The study reported lower baseline TCR diversity in newly diagnosed patients than in healthy donors.

As for this clone: The target antigen is unknown.

This receptor was taken from a human donor with classical Hodgkin lymphoma. Material for sequencing was peripheral blood mononuclear cells (PBMCs). The rearrangement links TRBV5-1 to TRBJ2-5, with D maybe TRBD1 (5 bases). In DNA form, the CDR3 reads TGCGCCAGCAGCTTGGTATCAGGGCGGGAGACCCAGTACTTC. It is translated as CASSLVSGRETQYF.